Shown below are 27 T cell receptor beta chains from a single sample sequenced in a study of T-cell memory formation after mild COVID-19. TCRdb re-called the 5' RACE reads with MiXCR, one entry per CDR3 protein. The sample includes hundreds of thousands of distinct CDR3 sequences, 20% to 25% seen only once; the top ten take around 8.4%. The specimen sequenced was PBMCs or a T cell subset sorted from them (not recorded which). These receptors all come from an adult woman who had mild COVID-19 (a few samples of this study predate the infection). Cell type and time point are not known.

The rearrangement links TRBV20-1 to TRBJ1-1; D is unclear. With 7 bases removed from V and 0 bases from J, the gap between germline ends came to 12 bases. Germline V gives CDR1 DFQATT, CDR2 SNEGSKA (reference sequence). The CDR3 sequence is 13 residues long. The CDR3: CSGLRGLNTEAFF. The CDR3 DNA reads as TGCAGTGGATTAAGAGGGTTGAACACTGAAGCTTTCTTT.

This rearrangement joins TRBV6-1 to TRBJ1-2, with D unclear. The CDR3 has 15 residues. Germline V gives CDR1 MNHNS, CDR2 SASEGT. With 1 base removed from V and 2 bases from J, the gap between germline ends came to 11 bases. For the CDR3, the DNA is TGTGCCAGCAGTGAAGGGAGGCGGACGAACTATGGCTACACCTTC. Translation gives CASSEGRRTNYGYTF.

This clonotype was observed a few times. The chain employs TRBV3-1 and TRBJ2-3, with 9 bases fitting TRBD2. The CDR3 contains 14 residues. V shed 5 bases and J 5 bases; nucleotides not matched to a gene: 5. Germline V gene data show CDR1 as LGHDT and CDR2 as YNNKEL (reference sequence). The CDR3 region is CASSLGLALDTQYF. CDR3 nucleotides: TGTGCCAGCAGCTTAGGACTAGCGCTAGATACGCAGTATTTT.

The table lists this clonotype with a few counts. The rearrangement uses TRBV4-1 and TRBJ2-1; D is uncertain. Germline CDR1 MGHRA, CDR2 YSYEKL. V was shortened by 0 bases and J by 6 bases, with 9 bases between the two germline ends. The CDR3 has 14 amino acids. The CDR3 protein is CASSQDLGSNEQFF. The CDR3 nucleotides read TGCGCCAGCAGCCAAGACTTAGGAAGCAATGAGCAGTTCTTC.

This clonotype was recorded a few times. J is TRBJ2-1 and V is TRBV19; 7 bases match TRBD1. CDR3 length: 16 residues. With V trimmed by 10 bases and J by 6 bases, 18 bases remained unmatched. Germline-derived CDR1 and CDR2 are LNHDA and SQIVND (reference sequence). This chain's CDR3 is CATHHRGRHRSNEQFF. The DNA for the CDR3 is TGTGCCACTCATCACAGGGGCCGACACCGGAGCAATGAGCAGTTCTTC.

In DNA, the CDR3 is TGTGCCACCAGTGATATCGGGTGGGATACGCAGTATTTT. It codes for CATSDIGWDTQYF. V gene TRBV24-1 combines with J gene TRBJ2-3; D not certain. The CDR3 is 13 amino acids. Germline V gene data show CDR1 as KGHDR and CDR2 as SFDVKD. The V end lost 3 bases, the J end lost 6 bases, and 9 bases lay between the germline ends.

This clonotype was observed a handful of times. The chain combines TRBV4-1 with TRBJ1-2; possible D gene TRBD1, 6 bases. This CDR3 comprises 15 residues. V lost 5 bases and J lost 2, with 15 bases in between. Germline assignment: CDR1 MGHRA and CDR2 YSYEKL. The CDR3 bases are TGCGCCAGCAGCGCACAGGGTGGACCCAACTATGGCTACACCTTC. It specifies CASSAQGGPNYGYTF.

This clonotype has more than one count but fewer than ten. V usage is TRBV3-1 and J usage is TRBJ2-1; 11 positions match TRBD2. J lost 5 bases, V lost 4 bases, and 7 bases had no gene match. Looked up from germline, CDR1 is LGHDT and CDR2 is YNNKEL (reference sequence). This CDR3 comprises 16 residues. The CDR3 region is CASSPPGLAANNEQFF. In nucleotides, the CDR3 is TGTGCCAGCAGCCCTCCGGGACTAGCGGCGAACAATGAGCAGTTCTTC.

The CDR3 region is CASSLDLRNTGELFF. The CDR3 DNA sequence: TGTGCCAGCAGTTTGGATCTAAGGAACACCGGGGAGCTGTTTTTT. The rearrangement links TRBV12-3 or TRBV12-4 to TRBJ2-2; unclear D gene. This CDR3 has 15 residues. Trimming shortened V by 3 bases and J by 1 base, and 9 bases separated the two germline ends.

This clonotype was detected only once. The chain couples TRBV29-1 to TRBJ1-1; D might be TRBD1 (6 bases). V shed 7 bases and J shed 3 bases, with 15 bases lying between them. CDR3 length equals 13 residues. In germline, CDR1 is SQVTM, CDR2 ANQGSEA. CDR3 bases: TGCAGCGGTGCCAGGGGCAGGGACACTGAAGCTTTCTTT. Translated, it gives CSGARGRDTEAFF. Variable domain in full (rest from reference TRBV29-1 and TRBJ1-1): SAVISQKPSRDICQRGTSLTIQCQVDSQVTMMFWYRQQPGQSLTLIATANQGSEATYESGFVIDKFPISRPNLTFSTLTVSNMSPEDSSIYLCSGARGRDTEAFFGQGTRLTVV.

This clonotype was observed a few times. The chain uses TRBV6-5 and TRBJ1-4, with D maybe TRBD1 (5 bases). The CDR3 consists of 17 residues. The V end lost 6 bases, the J end lost 0 bases, and 17 bases lay between the germline ends. The germline V gene encodes CDR1 MNHEY and CDR2 SVGAGI. The CDR3 here is CASRREGTLPTNEKLFF. In DNA, the CDR3 is TGTGCCAGCAGAAGGGAAGGGACTCTACCAACTAATGAAAAACTGTTTTTT.

The chain is built from TRBV12-3 or TRBV12-4 and TRBJ1-6; D might be TRBD1 (6 bases). Between the trimmed V and J ends, which lost 5 bases and 4 bases, there was a span of 15 bases. This CDR3 comprises 16 residues. This chain's CDR3 is CASSVRGPLYNSPLHF. The CDR3 DNA sequence: TGTGCCAGCAGTGTCAGGGGCCCTCTTTATAATTCACCCCTCCACTTT.

There are a few counts of this clonotype. V and J are TRBV7-8 and TRBJ2-5; D is possibly TRBD1 (6 bases). Germline CDR1 and CDR2: SGHVS and FQNEAQ. The V gene lost 5 bases and the J gene lost 5 bases, with 18 bases spanning the gap. This CDR3 spans 15 amino acids. DNA of the CDR3: TGTGCCAGCAGCCTTCTGACAGGCCATGGGGAGACCCAGTACTTC. It translates to CASSLLTGHGETQYF.

This clonotype was counted only a few times. V gene TRBV7-9 combines with J gene TRBJ2-7; D is ambiguous. CDR1 is SEHNR and CDR2 is FQNEAQ in the germline V gene (reference sequence). Trimming took off 4 bases at V and 5 bases at J, with 15 bases between the two ends. The length of the CDR3 is 14 residues. The CDR3 nucleotides are TGTGCCAGCAGCTATTCCGGCAGGCCGCACGAGCAGTACTTC. This encodes CASSYSGRPHEQYF.

This clonotype was observed many times. The V call is TRBV6-5, the J call TRBJ2-5; TRBD2 might be the D (5 bases). The CDR3 is 15 residues long. Germline V lookup: CDR1 MNHEY, CDR2 SVGAGI. V gave up 2 bases and J gave up 2 bases, with 12 bases separating them. The CDR3 sequence: CASSYGPTGQETQYF. In nucleotides, the CDR3 is TGTGCCAGCAGTTACGGGCCGACGGGGCAAGAGACCCAGTACTTC.

The chain employs TRBV12-3 or TRBV12-4 and TRBJ2-2; no firm D call. This CDR3 contains 16 residues. V dropped 3 bases and J dropped 0 bases, with 11 bases sitting between them. Written as DNA, the CDR3 is TGTGCCAGCAGTTTTCCAGGCATCGCGAACACCGGGGAGCTGTTTTTT. The encoded protein is CASSFPGIANTGELFF.

This clonotype was observed a handful of times. The chain combines TRBV4-1 with TRBJ1-2; no firm D call. Germline-derived CDR1 and CDR2 are MGHRA and YSYEKL. This CDR3 has 16 amino acids. V was cut by 1 base and J by 6 bases, with 18 bases left in between. CDR3 bases: TGCGCCAGCAGCCAAGGCATTTTTGGAGAACCGAATGGCTACACCTTC. Translating gives CASSQGIFGEPNGYTF.

This clonotype has more than one count but fewer than ten. The chain joins TRBV6-6 to TRBJ2-3; no definite D call. The V gene's germline CDR1 is MNHNY and CDR2 SVGAGI (reference sequence). Trimming stripped 6 bases from V and 4 bases from J, with 11 bases between. The CDR3 covers 13 residues. CDR3 DNA: TGTGCCAGCAGGGGTTCTAGGGCAGATACGCAGTATTTT. Translation gives CASRGSRADTQYF.

Only a few counts were recorded for this clonotype. V usage is TRBV7-3 and J usage is TRBJ2-1; D is ambiguous. Germline CDR1 SGHTA, CDR2 FQGTGA. Trimming took off 3 bases at V and 1 base at J, with 10 bases between the two ends. CDR3 length: 15 residues. As DNA, the CDR3 is TGTGCCAGCAGCTTCCAGCCCAGATCCTACAATGAGCAGTTCTTC. It translates to CASSFQPRSYNEQFF. The whole variable domain, remainder taken from reference TRBV7-3 and TRBJ2-1, is GAGVSQTPSNKVTEKGKYVELRCDPISGHTALYWYRQSLGQGPEFLIYFQGTGAADDSGLPNDRFFAVRPEGSVSTLKIQRTERGDSAVYLCASSFQPRSYNEQFFGPGTRLTVL.

This clonotype was found a few times. V and J are TRBV20-1 and TRBJ1-5, with TRBD1 matching over 7 bases. CDR1 is DFQATT and CDR2 is SNEGSKA in the germline V gene (reference sequence). The CDR3 covers 14 residues. V trimming: 5 bases; J trimming: 7 bases; junction bases outside the gene matches: 11. Here the CDR3 reads CSARTGPRGQPQHF. The CDR3 DNA sequence: TGCAGTGCTCGGACAGGACCCCGGGGACAGCCCCAGCATTTT.

This clonotype was observed a few times. This rearrangement joins TRBV12-3 or TRBV12-4 to TRBJ2-7, with D possibly matching TRBD1 (6 bases). Trimming cost V 7 bases and J 6 bases, with 10 bases left between them. The CDR3 contains 11 residues. The CDR3 sequence is CASTVRGEQYF. CDR3 in DNA: TGTGCCAGCACCGTCAGGGGCGAGCAGTACTTC.

This clonotype was observed a few times. This sequence joins TRBV7-2 and TRBJ2-1; a weak D match, TRBD1 (6 bases). The germline V gene has CDR1 SGHTA and CDR2 FQGNSA. The CDR3 is 13 amino acids. Trimming pared 5 bases from V and 6 bases from J, leaving 11 bases between. Here the CDR3 DNA reads TGTGCCAGCAGCAGGGGACACCCCAATGAGCAGTTCTTC. Translated: CASSRGHPNEQFF. The full variable domain, with the rest looked up from reference TRBV7-2 and TRBJ2-1, is GAGVSQSPSNKVTEKGKDVELRCDPISGHTALYWYRQSLGQGLEFLIYFQGNSAPDKSGLPSDRFSAERTGGSVSTLTIQRTQQEDSAVYLCASSRGHPNEQFFGPGTRLTVL.

CDR3 nucleotides: TGTGCCACCAGTGAACCCGGACAGGGAGAAGCTTTCTTT. Amino acid sequence: CATSEPGQGEAFF. This chain uses TRBV24-1 with TRBJ1-1, with TRBD1 identical over 8 bases. The CDR3 runs 13 residues. Germline CDR1 KGHDR, CDR2 SFDVKD. The trim removed 4 bases at V and 8 bases at J, leaving 5 bases unmatched.

This clonotype was found many times. This chain uses TRBV30 with TRBJ2-7, with D possibly matching TRBD2 (6 bases). CDR3 length: 15 amino acids. V lost 3 bases and J lost 3, with 18 bases in between. In germline, CDR1 is GTSNPN, CDR2 SVGIG (reference sequence). This chain's CDR3 is CAWRYRGSGIYEQYF. CDR3 in DNA: TGTGCCTGGAGATACCGGGGTAGCGGCATCTACGAGCAGTACTTC.

The chain joins TRBV6-5 to TRBJ1-5; TRBD1 matches 8 bases. Per germline, CDR1 MNHEY and CDR2 SVGAGI. The CDR3 length is 15 residues. V shed 8 bases, J shed 5 bases, and the junction held 11 bases outside the gene matches. The CDR3 protein is CASRKTGQDYQPQHF. The CDR3 nucleotides read TGTGCCAGCCGGAAAACGGGACAGGACTATCAGCCCCAGCATTTT.

V gene TRBV19 combines with J gene TRBJ2-7; D is perhaps TRBD1 or TRBD2 (5 bases each). Per germline, CDR1 LNHDA and CDR2 SQIVND (reference sequence). V was trimmed by 1 base and J by 2 bases, leaving 15 bases between them. CDR3 length: 16 residues. The CDR3 reads CASSIGGFSLTYEQYF. CDR3 in DNA: TGTGCCAGTAGTATAGGGGGGTTTTCGCTGACCTACGAGCAGTACTTC.

V is TRBV20-1 and J is TRBJ2-1; a possible D gene is TRBD2 (6 bases). CDR3 length: 13 residues. Trimming shortened V by 3 bases and J by 0 bases, and 6 bases separated the two germline ends. Germline V lookup: CDR1 DFQATT, CDR2 SNEGSKA (reference sequence). CDR3 loop: CSASGGSYNEQFF. In nucleotides, the CDR3 is TGCAGTGCTAGCGGGGGCTCCTACAATGAGCAGTTCTTC.